These 20 T cell receptor beta chains came from one sample sequenced in a study of blood T cells in healthy people across ages. Primers used in a second PCR of about 6 to 11 cycles were a sample-barcoded 5' primer and a J-beta primer mix. TCRdb processed the 5' RACE reads anew with MiXCR; each CDR3 protein has one entry. The sample comprises around 970,000 distinct CDR3 sequences, 51% of which are singletons, and over 20% rests with the top ten. The specimen sequenced was blood. These receptors all stem from a woman aged 60-70 years in good health.

This clonotype was counted a few times. J is TRBJ2-5 and V is TRBV11-3; TRBD1 agrees at 7 bases. J lost 4 bases, V lost 5 bases, and 7 bases had no gene match. The CDR3 has 14 amino acids. From germline, CDR1 is SGHNT and CDR2 YENEEA. In nucleotides, the CDR3 is TGTGCCAGCAGCCTCGGGACAGTGCGAGAGACCCAGTACTTC. It translates to CASSLGTVRETQYF.

This clonotype was detected only a few times. This sequence joins TRBV7-9 and TRBJ2-3; TRBD2 might be the D (6 bases). V lost 10 bases, J lost 2 bases, and 16 bases lay in between. Germline CDR1 reads SEHNR; CDR2 reads FQNEAQ (reference sequence). This CDR3 contains 14 residues. The CDR3 region has the DNA TGTGCCATCACCGGGACGGGGGACACAGATACGCAGTATTTT. This gives the protein CAITGTGDTDTQYF.

The rearrangement links TRBV28 to TRBJ2-7; D gene ambiguous. Germline V gene lookup returns CDR1 MDHEN and CDR2 SYDVKM. V lost 5 bases and J lost 5, with 22 bases in between. The CDR3 consists of 16 residues. CDR3 region: CASSTNAGGNWHEQYF. The CDR3 nucleotides are TGTGCCAGCAGTACCAACGCAGGTGGTAACTGGCACGAGCAGTACTTC.

The chain carries TRBV12-3 or TRBV12-4 and TRBJ1-2, with D perhaps matching TRBD1 (5 bases). CDR3 length equals 15 residues. V shed 3 bases and J shed 6 bases, with 17 bases lying between them. CDR3: CASSFGAGKSNGYTF. Here the CDR3 DNA reads TGTGCCAGCAGTTTTGGGGCGGGGAAAAGCAATGGCTACACCTTC.

The chain combines TRBV4-3 with TRBJ1-4; D not resolved. Germline CDR1 LGHNA, CDR2 YSLEER. This CDR3 is 14 amino acids long. V was pared by 2 bases and J by 8 bases, with 12 bases between. The CDR3 loop reads CASSQSPTGEKLFF. CDR3 DNA sequence: TGCGCCAGCAGCCAAAGCCCCACGGGGGAAAAACTGTTTTTT.

This clonotype was recorded a few times. V is TRBV5-1 and J is TRBJ2-7; D call uncertain. The CDR3 contains 15 residues. Germline assignment: CDR1 SGHRS and CDR2 YFSETQ. The V gene lost 2 bases and the J gene lost 5 bases, with 17 bases spanning the gap. Here the CDR3 DNA reads TGCGCCAGCAGCTTAGTGGCGGCAATAAACCACGAGCAGTACTTC. It translates to CASSLVAAINHEQYF.

The chain is built from TRBV25-1 and TRBJ1-2; no firm D call. Germline-derived CDR1 and CDR2 are MGHDK and SYGVNS. Trimming took off 0 bases at V and 6 bases at J, with 11 bases between the two ends. The length of the CDR3 is 14 residues. CDR3 amino acids: CASSEYEEGHGYTF. The CDR3, as DNA: TGTGCCAGCAGTGAATATGAGGAAGGGCATGGCTACACCTTC.

The rearrangement joins TRBV7-2 to TRBJ2-3, with D possibly TRBD2 on 6 matching bases. The CDR3 runs to 16 residues. Per the germline V gene, CDR1 is SGHTA and CDR2 is FQGNSA. V was clipped by 5 bases and J by 4 bases, with 19 bases between them. Here the CDR3 reads CASSRRERASPDTQYF. CDR3 DNA: TGTGCCAGCAGCCGGCGGGAAAGGGCTAGCCCAGATACGCAGTATTTT.

The chain recombines TRBV28 with TRBJ2-5; no reliable D call. V lost 1 base and J lost 5, with 11 bases in between. This CDR3 has 14 amino acids. CDR1 and CDR2 (germline): MDHEN, SYDVKM. CDR3 region: CASSLYGRTETQYF. Written as DNA, the CDR3 is TGTGCCAGCAGTTTATACGGAAGAACGGAGACCCAGTACTTC.

V gene TRBV9 combines with J gene TRBJ2-3; D is possibly TRBD2 (5 bases). V dropped 2 bases and J dropped 6 bases, with 19 bases sitting between them. CDR1 is SGDLS and CDR2 is YYNGEE in the germline V gene. This CDR3 is 16 amino acids long. This CDR3 is CASSVLAGAVLDTQYF. The CDR3 nucleotides are TGTGCCAGCAGCGTGCTGGCGGGTGCGGTCTTGGATACGCAGTATTTT.

The chain is built from TRBV7-6 and TRBJ1-6, with a tentative D call TRBD1 (6 bases). V was pared by 4 bases and J by 6 bases, with 13 bases between. Germline V gives CDR1 SGHVS, CDR2 FNYEAQ. The CDR3 has 15 amino acids. The CDR3 coding sequence is TGTGCCAGCAGCTCAGAGACAGGTCGTAATTCACCCCTCCACTTT. Protein product: CASSSETGRNSPLHF.

This clonotype was counted once. This chain links TRBV9 with TRBJ2-3; D is uncertain. V was trimmed by 0 bases and J by 2 bases, leaving 10 bases between them. Germline loops: CDR1 SGDLS, CDR2 YYNGEE. The CDR3 totals 15 residues. The CDR3 sequence is CASSVGGRPTDTQYF. The CDR3 DNA sequence: TGTGCCAGCAGCGTAGGTGGTAGACCCACAGATACGCAGTATTTT.

The chain uses TRBV28 and TRBJ2-7, with D hard to call. The length of the CDR3 is 14 residues. Germline V lookup: CDR1 MDHEN, CDR2 SYDVKM. Trimming shortened V by 8 bases and J by 0 bases, and 14 bases separated the two germline ends. CDR3 amino acids: CASRIAGSSYEQYF. The CDR3 region has the DNA TGTGCCAGCCGAATCGCAGGTAGCTCCTACGAGCAGTACTTC.

The chain couples TRBV4-2 to TRBJ2-4, with 9 bases that match TRBD2. J was trimmed by 5 bases and V by 0 bases; bases with no gene match: 11. The CDR3 loop spans 18 amino acids. CDR1 is LGHNA and CDR2 is YNFKEQ in the germline V gene. The CDR3 loop is CASSQDWSIAGEENIQYF. CDR3 DNA: TGTGCCAGCAGCCAAGATTGGTCTATAGCGGGAGAGGAAAACATTCAGTACTTC.

V gene TRBV7-9 combines with J gene TRBJ1-1; tentatively, D is TRBD1 (5 bases). Between the trimmed V and J ends, which lost 5 bases and 5 bases, there was a span of 18 bases. This CDR3 has 15 amino acids. Germline CDR1 is SEHNR and CDR2 is FQNEAQ (reference sequence). CDR3 region: CASSPQWGTGTEAFF. CDR3 bases: TGTGCCAGCAGCCCCCAGTGGGGGACGGGGACTGAAGCTTTCTTT. Supplemented by reference TRBV7-9 and TRBJ1-1, the full variable domain reads DTGVSQNPRHKITKRGQNVTFRCDPISEHNRLYWYRQTLGQGPEFLTYFQNEAQLEKSRLLSDRFSAERPKGSFSTLEIQRTEQGDSAMYLCASSPQWGTGTEAFFGQGTRLTVV.

This clonotype was detected once. Germline and junction disagree at one end, which may indicate a read error. The chain has TRBV7-9 and TRBJ1-5; D is unresolved. Germline CDR1 SEHNR, CDR2 FQNEAQ (reference sequence). The CDR3 runs 12 residues. The chain's CDR3 is CASSFKSQSQHF. The CDR3, as DNA: TGTGCCAGCAGCTTTAAGAGTCAGTCCCAGCATTTT.

The V gene is TRBV6-2 or TRBV6-3, the J gene TRBJ2-7, with 11 positions matching TRBD2. The CDR3 loop spans 14 amino acids. V lost 6 bases, J lost 7 bases, and 8 bases stayed unmatched. The germline gives CDR1 MNHEY, CDR2 SVGEGT. The CDR3 here is CASRISGRDNEQYF. DNA for the CDR3: TGTGCCAGCAGGATTAGCGGGAGGGATAATGAGCAGTACTTC.

The chain couples TRBV5-1 to TRBJ1-4, with a possible D match to TRBD1 (6 bases). The CDR3 consists of 17 residues. With 0 bases removed from V and 8 bases from J, the gap between germline ends came to 20 bases. Germline V gene lookup returns CDR1 SGHRS and CDR2 YFSETQ. This CDR3 reads CASSLEGDLGGTEKLFF. The CDR3 nucleotides are TGCGCCAGCAGCTTGGAGGGGGATTTGGGAGGCACCGAAAAACTGTTTTTT.

This chain connects TRBV29-1 to TRBJ1-2; 8 bases agree with TRBD1. Germline V CDR1 and CDR2: SQVTM, ANQGSEA. The CDR3 contains 14 residues. V lost 4 bases and J lost 4; bases outside the gene matches: 8. CDR3 loop: CSVVSQDRAYGYTF. For the CDR3, the DNA is TGCAGCGTTGTTAGCCAGGACAGGGCCTATGGCTACACCTTC.

The table lists this clonotype with many counts. The chain has TRBV20-1 and TRBJ2-1; D unresolved. The CDR3 spans 13 residues. Between the trimmed V and J ends, which lost 5 bases and 1 base, there was a span of 9 bases. Germline V gene lookup returns CDR1 DFQATT and CDR2 SNEGSKA (reference sequence). This CDR3 reads CSARRFSYNEQFF. The CDR3 coding sequence is TGCAGTGCTCGAAGGTTTTCCTACAATGAGCAGTTCTTC.